A selection of T cell receptor beta chains follows, all from one sample in a study of vaccination effects on CD4 cells after COVID-19. These receptors have no known antigen. Repertoires were generated with immunoSEQ multiplex PCR, while TCRdb's copy carries only in-frame clones and drops some. The data contain about 58,000 clones, over 60% of them singletons. The starting material was CD4+ T cells from PBMCs cultured without peptide, obtained before COVID-19 vaccination. These receptors were taken from a human donor who received a COVID-19 vaccine. Both conserved end residues are part of each CDR3. D genes are given only for firm matches. For some rows the clone size is stated as once, few or many, or as a class when expanded; others skip it.

J,V,size,D,length,CDR3,DNA
TRBJ2-5,TRBV3-1/TRBV3-2,once,-,12,CASSQGRETQYF,TGTGCCAGCAGCCAAGGACGAGAGACCCAGTACTTC
TRBJ2-3,TRBV9,-,TRBD2,15,CASSVGLAGTDTQYF,TGTGCCAGCAGCGTAGGACTAGCGGGAACAGATACGCAGTATTTT
TRBJ2-2,TRBV18,-,-,16,CASSAPGVAYTGELFF,TGTGCCAGCTCAGCGCCAGGGGTTGCGTATACCGGGGAGCTGTTTTTT
TRBJ1-1,TRBV7-2,-,TRBD1,12,CASSLARGEAFF,TGTGCCAGCAGCTTAGCCAGGGGGGAAGCTTTCTTT
TRBJ2-5,TRBV19,-,TRBD2,14,CASRLAGGAGTQYF,TGTGCCAGTAGGTTAGCGGGGGGGGCTGGGACCCAGTACTTC
TRBJ1-2,TRBV6-5,-,TRBD1,14,CASSHLTGGSGYTF,TGTGCCAGCAGCCATTTGACAGGGGGGTCGGGCTACACCTTC
TRBJ2-2,TRBV3-1/TRBV3-2,-,-,16,CASSQYVGTHTGELFF,TGTGCCAGCAGCCAATATGTTGGGACCCACACCGGGGAGCTGTTTTTT
TRBJ2-1,TRBV5-1,-,-,15,CASSLVGGSYNEQFF,TGCGCCAGCAGCTTGGTGGGGGGCTCCTACAATGAGCAGTTCTTC
TRBJ2-2,TRBV18,-,TRBD1,16,CASSPPGQGNTGELFF,TGTGCCAGCTCACCACCGGGACAGGGGAACACCGGGGAGCTGTTTTTT
TRBJ2-2,TRBV2,-,-,14,CASSVRVSSGELFF,TGTGCCAGCAGTGTCCGGGTCTCGAGCGGGGAGCTGTTTTTT
TRBJ1-2,TRBV30,-,-,13,CAWSVEANYGYTF,TGTGCCTGGAGTGTAGAGGCTAACTATGGCTACACCTTC
TRBJ2-1,TRBV9,-,TRBD2,15,CASSRRSGAYNEQFF,TGTGCCAGCAGCAGACGGAGCGGGGCCTACAATGAGCAGTTCTTC
TRBJ2-2,TRBV18,-,-,16,CASSRTGTINTGELFF,TGTGCCAGCTCACGAACCGGGACAATAAACACCGGGGAGCTGTTTTTT
TRBJ1-5,TRBV12-3/TRBV12-4,-,-,13,CASSLSSNQPQHF,TGTGCCAGCAGTTTAAGTAGCAATCAGCCCCAGCATTTT
TRBJ1-2,TRBV6-1,-,TRBD1,15,CASSELVQGVGGYTF,TGTGCCAGCAGTGAACTAGTACAGGGGGTCGGAGGCTACACCTTC
TRBJ1-1,TRBV19,once,TRBD1,15,CASSPLTGGLAEAFF,TGTGCCAGTAGTCCTTTGACAGGGGGCCTCGCTGAAGCTTTCTTT
TRBJ1-2,TRBV7-9,-,TRBD1,14,CASSELGGGYGYTF,TGTGCCAGCAGCGAGCTAGGGGGCGGCTATGGCTACACCTTC
TRBJ2-2,TRBV2,-,TRBD1,15,CASRVDRVDTGELFF,TGTGCCAGCAGGGTCGACAGGGTAGACACCGGGGAGCTGTTTTTT
TRBJ1-3,TRBV19,few,-,14,CASSNKGSGNTIYF,TGTGCCAGTAGTAATAAAGGCTCTGGAAACACCATATATTTT
TRBJ1-2,TRBV9,-,TRBD1,15,CASSYRDRGFRCYTF,TGTGCCAGCAGCTACCGGGACAGGGGTTTTCGTTGCTACACCTTC
TRBJ1-2,TRBV6-5,-,-,16,CASSYSDGRMEYGYTF,TGTGCCAGCAGTTACTCTGACGGCAGGATGGAGTATGGCTACACCTTC
TRBJ2-3,TRBV5-1,-,TRBD1,15,CASSLEGQGPDTQYF,TGCGCCAGCAGCTTGGAGGGACAGGGCCCAGATACGCAGTATTTT
TRBJ1-6,TRBV10-2,-,-,16,CASSERVETYNSPLHF,TGCGCCAGCAGTGAGCGGGTGGAGACCTATAATTCACCCCTCCACTTT
TRBJ1-2,TRBV7-9,-,TRBD1,14,CASSHLTTGEGYTF,TGTGCCAGCAGCCACCTAACGACAGGGGAAGGCTACACCTTC
TRBJ1-1,TRBV4-1,-,-,15,CASSQVGRGNTEAFF,TGCGCCAGCAGCCAAGTTGGCAGGGGGAACACTGAAGCTTTCTTT
TRBJ2-1,TRBV20-1,-,-,11,CTSDKDNEQFF,TGCACCTCGGACAAGGACAATGAGCAGTTCTTC
TRBJ2-3,TRBV9,-,TRBD2,17,CASSVVGSGGAGDTQYF,TGTGCCAGCAGCGTAGTTGGTAGCGGGGGGGCCGGAGATACGCAGTATTTT
TRBJ1-5,TRBV2,few,TRBD1,13,CASTGGANQPQHF,TGTGCCAGCACAGGGGGGGCGAATCAGCCCCAGCATTTT
TRBJ2-3,TRBV5-1,once,TRBD1,18,CASSFIKTGTGGPDTQYF,TGCGCCAGCAGCTTTATAAAAACCGGGACAGGGGGTCCAGATACGCAGTATTTT
TRBJ1-4,TRBV3-1/TRBV3-2,-,-,15,CASSPEGLFNEKLFF,TGTGCCAGCAGCCCGGAGGGGCTTTTCAATGAAAAACTGTTTTTT
TRBJ2-5,TRBV5-1,-,-,12,CASSLLEETQYF,TGCGCCAGCAGCTTACTCGAAGAGACCCAGTACTTC
TRBJ1-2,TRBV4-3,-,-,15,CASSQDWGEGGGYTF,TGCGCCAGCAGCCAAGATTGGGGGGAGGGCGGTGGCTACACCTTC
TRBJ1-2,TRBV28,-,-,13,CASSISRRGGYTF,TGTGCCAGCAGTATATCAAGGAGGGGTGGCTACACCTTC
TRBJ2-5,TRBV4-1,-,TRBD2,21,CASSFSNRQPGQWGGRETQYF,TGCGCCAGCAGCTTCTCGAACCGGCAGCCCGGTCAGTGGGGGGGTCGGGAGACCCAGTACTTC
TRBJ1-5,TRBV30,few,-,16,CAWSDPGGASNQPQHF,TGTGCCTGGAGCGACCCAGGAGGGGCAAGCAATCAGCCCCAGCATTTT
TRBJ1-1,TRBV11-3,once,-,13,CASSLETGAEAFF,TGTGCCAGCAGCTTAGAAACGGGGGCTGAAGCTTTCTTT
TRBJ1-1,TRBV6-6,-,TRBD1,16,CASSYYAGQGAPEAFF,TGTGCCAGCAGTTACTACGCAGGACAGGGGGCCCCTGAAGCTTTCTTT
TRBJ1-3,TRBV4-1,-,-,19,CASSQVLGSGTAYENTIYF,TGCGCCAGCAGCCAAGTTTTAGGAAGCGGGACCGCGTACGAAAACACCATATATTTT
TRBJ2-5,TRBV27,-,TRBD1,14,CASSTDRVQETQYF,TGTGCCAGCAGTACGGACAGGGTTCAAGAGACCCAGTACTTC
TRBJ2-3,TRBV3-1/TRBV3-2,-,TRBD2,16,CASSQAGTITGDTQYF,TGTGCCAGCAGCCAAGCCGGGACTATAACCGGAGATACGCAGTATTTT
TRBJ1-6,TRBV9,-,-,14,CASGTPGANSPLHF,TGTGCCAGCGGAACCCCAGGGGCTAATTCACCCCTCCACTTT
TRBJ2-6,TRBV7-3,-,TRBD1,16,CASSLGTVSGANVLTF,TGTGCCAGCAGCTTAGGGACAGTTTCTGGGGCCAACGTCCTGACTTTC
TRBJ2-3,TRBV7-2,once,-,13,CASSLLVTDTQYF,TGTGCCAGCAGCTTACTAGTAACAGATACGCAGTATTTT
TRBJ2-3,TRBV7-9,-,-,14,CASSLVLGTDTQYF,TGTGCCAGCAGCTTAGTTTTGGGAACAGATACGCAGTATTTT
TRBJ1-3,TRBV19,-,-,17,CASRGLRGRDSGNTIYF,TGTGCCAGTAGGGGTTTGAGGGGCCGCGACTCTGGAAACACCATATATTTT
TRBJ2-1,TRBV5-5,-,TRBD2,17,CASSQDSGTSGGNEQFF,TGTGCCAGCAGCCAAGACTCCGGGACTAGCGGGGGGAATGAGCAGTTCTTC
TRBJ2-1,TRBV6-5,-,-,11,CASRRVDEQFF,TGTGCCAGCAGAAGGGTAGATGAGCAGTTCTTC
TRBJ1-5,TRBV12-3/TRBV12-4,-,-,13,CASSLAADQPQHF,TGTGCCAGCAGTTTAGCGGCAGATCAGCCCCAGCATTTT
TRBJ2-1,TRBV5-5,-,-,17,CASSLLAAAQVGNEQFF,TGTGCCAGCAGCCTTCTTGCGGCAGCCCAAGTCGGCAATGAGCAGTTCTTC
TRBJ1-2,TRBV28,-,TRBD1,13,CASTTGAEGGYTF,TGTGCCAGCACTACAGGGGCGGAGGGTGGCTACACCTTC
TRBJ1-1,TRBV3-1/TRBV3-2,-,TRBD1,15,CASSQGQGMNTEAFF,TGTGCCAGCAGCCAAGGACAGGGAATGAACACTGAAGCTTTCTTT
TRBJ2-6,TRBV18,-,-,17,CASSRLDGSSGANVLTF,TGTGCCAGCTCACGGTTAGACGGAAGCTCTGGGGCCAACGTCCTGACTTTC
TRBJ2-6,TRBV5-1,-,TRBD1,18,CASSIGTGSYSGANVLTF,TGCGCCAGCAGCATTGGGACAGGGTCGTACTCTGGGGCCAACGTCCTGACTTTC
TRBJ1-3,TRBV7-9,-,-,14,CASSPQGVGNTIYF,TGTGCCAGCAGCCCCCAAGGGGTTGGAAACACCATATATTTT
TRBJ1-2,TRBV24-1,-,-,13,CATSDSGRGGYTF,TGTGCCACCAGTGACTCGGGCAGGGGCGGCTACACCTTC
TRBJ1-5,TRBV7-2,-,-,14,CASSLWGINQPQHF,TGTGCCAGCAGCTTATGGGGTATAAATCAGCCCCAGCATTTT